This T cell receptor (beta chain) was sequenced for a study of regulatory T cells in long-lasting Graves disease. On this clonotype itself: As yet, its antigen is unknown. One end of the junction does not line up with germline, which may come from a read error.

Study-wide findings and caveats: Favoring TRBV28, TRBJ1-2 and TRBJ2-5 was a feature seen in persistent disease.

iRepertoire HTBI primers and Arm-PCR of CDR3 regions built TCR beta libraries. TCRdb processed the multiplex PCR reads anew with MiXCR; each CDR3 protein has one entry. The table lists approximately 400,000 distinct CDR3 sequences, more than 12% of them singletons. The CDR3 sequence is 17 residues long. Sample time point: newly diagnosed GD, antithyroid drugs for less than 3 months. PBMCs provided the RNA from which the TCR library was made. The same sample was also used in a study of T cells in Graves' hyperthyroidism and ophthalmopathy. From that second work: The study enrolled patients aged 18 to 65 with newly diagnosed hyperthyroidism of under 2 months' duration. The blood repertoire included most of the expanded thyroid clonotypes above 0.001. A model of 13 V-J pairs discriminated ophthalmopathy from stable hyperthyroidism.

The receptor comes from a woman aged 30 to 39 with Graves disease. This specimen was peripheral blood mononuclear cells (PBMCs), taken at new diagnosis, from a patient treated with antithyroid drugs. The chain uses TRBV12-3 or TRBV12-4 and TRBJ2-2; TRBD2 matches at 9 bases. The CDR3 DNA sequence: TGTGCTAGCAGTTTAGCGCCGGGCGGGAGGGCCGTCGGGGAGCTGTTTTTT. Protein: CASSLAPGGRAVGELFF.